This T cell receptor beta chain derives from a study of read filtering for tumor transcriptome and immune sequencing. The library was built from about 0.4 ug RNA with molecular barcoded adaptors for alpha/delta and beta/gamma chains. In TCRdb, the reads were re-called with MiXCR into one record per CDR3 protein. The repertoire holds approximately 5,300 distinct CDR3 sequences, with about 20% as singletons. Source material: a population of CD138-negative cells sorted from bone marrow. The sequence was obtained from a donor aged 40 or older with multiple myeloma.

CDR3 in DNA: TGTGCCAGTAGTACGGTCGGGACAGTCAACCCCTACGAGCAGTACTTC. As protein: CASSTVGTVNPYEQYF. The rearrangement uses TRBV19 and TRBJ2-7; 7 bases are a match to TRBD1. The germline CDR1 and CDR2 sequences are LNHDA and SQIVND (reference sequence). V lost 4 bases, J lost 2 bases, and 11 bases stayed unmatched. CDR3 length: 16 residues.